Included here is one T cell receptor (beta chain) sequence, with context. Genomic DNA of each subset was evenly split across several immunoSEQ plates. Here immunoSEQ multiplex PCR was the method, and the copy in TCRdb shows in-frame clones only, minus some. The sample includes 550,000 to 700,000 clones, less than 80% of them seen just once. This entry is derived from a study of shared clonotypes between healthy human individuals. The sequence came from a woman aged 30 to 39 in good health. Sequencing was performed on memory CD4+ T cells sorted from blood. Subset of the sample: CD45RA-negative fraction.

The CDR3 region has the DNA TGTGCCAGCAGTGTAACAGCGTATAGCAATCAGCCCCAGCATTTT. Translated, it gives CASSVTAYSNQPQHF. The chain has TRBV6-1 and TRBJ1-5, with unresolved D. The ends were cut back, 4 bases at V and 0 bases at J, with 10 bases in the middle. The CDR3 covers 15 residues. In germline, CDR1 is MNHNS, CDR2 SASEGT.